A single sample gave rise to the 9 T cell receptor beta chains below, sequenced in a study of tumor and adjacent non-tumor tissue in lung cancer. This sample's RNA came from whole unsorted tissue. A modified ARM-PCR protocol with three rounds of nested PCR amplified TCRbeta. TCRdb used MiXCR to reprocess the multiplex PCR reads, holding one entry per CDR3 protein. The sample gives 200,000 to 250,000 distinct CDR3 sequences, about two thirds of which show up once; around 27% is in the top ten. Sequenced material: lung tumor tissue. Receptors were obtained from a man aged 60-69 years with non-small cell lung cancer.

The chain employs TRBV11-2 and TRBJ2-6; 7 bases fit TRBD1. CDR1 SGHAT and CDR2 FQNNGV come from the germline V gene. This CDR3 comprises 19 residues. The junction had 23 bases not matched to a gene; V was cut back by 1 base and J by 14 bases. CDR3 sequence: CASSLVSKDRPSGADFLTF. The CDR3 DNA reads TGTGCCAGCAGCTTAGTTTCAAAGGACAGGCCCTCTGGGGCCGACTTCCTGACTTTC.

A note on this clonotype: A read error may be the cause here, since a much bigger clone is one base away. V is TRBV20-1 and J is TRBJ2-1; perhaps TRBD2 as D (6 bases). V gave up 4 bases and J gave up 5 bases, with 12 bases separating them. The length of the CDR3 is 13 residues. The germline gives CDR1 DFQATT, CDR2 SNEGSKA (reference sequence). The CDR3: CSAKRVANNEQFF. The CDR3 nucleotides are TGCAGTGCTAAGCGGGTGGCCAACAATGAGCAGTTCTTC.

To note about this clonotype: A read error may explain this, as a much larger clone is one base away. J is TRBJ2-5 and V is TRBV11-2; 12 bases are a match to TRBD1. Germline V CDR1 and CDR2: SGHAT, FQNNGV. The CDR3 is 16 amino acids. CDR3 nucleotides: TGTGCCAGCAGCTCGGCGGGGACAGGGGGCTCAGAGACCCAGCACTTC. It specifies CASSSAGTGGSETQHF.

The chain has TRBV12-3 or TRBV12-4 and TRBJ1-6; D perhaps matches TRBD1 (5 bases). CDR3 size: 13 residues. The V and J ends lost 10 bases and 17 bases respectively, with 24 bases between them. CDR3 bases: TGTGCCATCAGAGTCGGGGCTAATTCACTCATCCACTTT. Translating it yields CAIRVGANSLIHF.

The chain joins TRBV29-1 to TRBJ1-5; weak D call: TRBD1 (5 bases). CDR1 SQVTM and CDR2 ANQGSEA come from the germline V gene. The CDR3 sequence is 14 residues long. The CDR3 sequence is CSIADMEGRQPQHF. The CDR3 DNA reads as TGCAGTATCGCCGACATGGAGGGGCGGCAGCCCCAGCATTTT. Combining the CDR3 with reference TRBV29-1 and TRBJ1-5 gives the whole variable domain SAVISQKPSRDICQRGTSLTIQCQVDSQVTMMFWYRQQPGQSLTLIATANQGSEATYESGFVIDKFPISRPNLTFSTLTVSNMSPEDSSIYLCSIADMEGRQPQHFGDGTRLSIL.

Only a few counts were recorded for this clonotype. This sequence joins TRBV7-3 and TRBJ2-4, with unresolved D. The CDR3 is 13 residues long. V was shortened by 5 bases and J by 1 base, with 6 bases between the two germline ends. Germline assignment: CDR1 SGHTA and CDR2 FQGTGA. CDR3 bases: TGTGCCAGCAGCGAAAACGCCAAAAACATTCAGTACTTC. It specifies CASSENAKNIQYF.

In DNA form, the CDR3 reads TGTGCCAGCAATACGTGGGGTGACGGTAATGAAAAACTGTTTTTT. Translating it yields CASNTWGDGNEKLFF. This chain connects TRBV11-2 to TRBJ1-4; no firm D call. Trimming took off 7 bases at V and 4 bases at J, with 16 bases between the two ends. This CDR3 has 15 residues. Germline V gene sequence: CDR1 SGHAT, CDR2 FQNNGV.

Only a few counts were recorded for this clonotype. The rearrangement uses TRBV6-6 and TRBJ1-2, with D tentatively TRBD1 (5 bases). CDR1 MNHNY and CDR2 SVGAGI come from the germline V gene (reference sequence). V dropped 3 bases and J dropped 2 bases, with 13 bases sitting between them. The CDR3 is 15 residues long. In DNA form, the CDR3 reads TGTGCCAGCAGTTATGGGGCAACTAAAAACTATGGCTACACCTTC. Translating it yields CASSYGATKNYGYTF.

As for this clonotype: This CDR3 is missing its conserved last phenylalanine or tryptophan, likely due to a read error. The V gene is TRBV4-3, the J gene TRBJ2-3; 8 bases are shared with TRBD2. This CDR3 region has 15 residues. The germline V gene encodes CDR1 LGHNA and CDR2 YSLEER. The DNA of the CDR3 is TGCGTCAGCAGCCTTCTAGCGGGTGAGACAGATACGCAGTATTTG. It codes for CVSSLLAGETDTQYL.